This T cell receptor beta chain stems from a study of cytomegalovirus exposure and HLA in healthy donors. At the level of the study: An earlier analysis identified more than 95 million unique TCR beta sequences in 150 million to 200 million T cells.

The CDR3 extends over 12 amino acids. CDR1 and CDR2 (germline): SNHLY, FYNNEI. Sampled while nominally healthy, donors likely had unrecorded immune exposures. PCR amplification relied on 60 Vbeta primers (plus 13 Jbeta primers). Using immunoSEQ multiplex PCR, the repertoire was profiled, and TCRdb retains in-frame clones only, with some absent. The table records around 200,000 clones, 75% to 85% of them present only once. Concerning this clone itself: A read error may produce the germline difference seen at one junction end.

This TCR came from a boy aged 5-17 years in good health and CMV-seronegative. The V gene is TRBV2, the J gene TRBJ2-7; 11 bases are a match to TRBD1. The source material was PBMCs. This CDR3 is CASILGQGAPRF. As DNA, the CDR3 is TGTGCCAGCATCTTAGGACAGGGGGCCCCCCGCTTC.